The 13 T cell receptor beta chains given below trace back to one sample, sequenced in a study of long-term antiretroviral therapy in people with HIV. At survey level, the immunoSEQ assay was run in its v3.0 version. The data were produced by immunoSEQ multiplex PCR, yet TCRdb's version contains in-frame clones alone and is incomplete. The sample includes 30,000 to 35,000 clones, 94% seen only once; the top ten take about 4%. Sequencing was performed on unsorted PBMCs, taken around 5 years after starting antiretroviral therapy. These receptors were taken from a woman aged 45-60 years with HIV.

This clone was picked up one time. The chain has TRBV18 and TRBJ2-7, with D possibly matching TRBD2 (5 bases). The CDR3 contains 18 residues. CDR1 and CDR2 (germline): KGHSH, LQKENI. V was shortened by 3 bases and J by 4 bases, with 25 bases between the two germline ends. The DNA of the CDR3 is TGTGCCAGCTCACCTTTACAGCCTTCCCCGACACTAGGGTACGAGCAGTACTTC. Translating it yields CASSPLQPSPTLGYEQYF.

The rearrangement links TRBV19 to TRBJ1-2; D not resolved. CDR1 and CDR2 from the germline V gene are LNHDA and SQIVND (reference sequence). The CDR3 contains 15 residues. V shed 5 bases and J shed 0 bases, with 13 bases lying between them. CDR3 sequence reads: CASSYRAGANYGYTF. In nucleotides, the CDR3 is TGTGCCAGTAGTTATAGGGCAGGTGCTAACTATGGCTACACCTTC.

The V gene is TRBV9, the J gene TRBJ1-3; 7 bases are a match to TRBD1. Germline lookup yields CDR1 SGDLS and CDR2 YYNGEE. V was clipped by 1 base and J by 4 bases; unmatched bases: 5. This CDR3 is 15 amino acids long. The CDR3 DNA follows: TGTGCCAGCAGCGTAAACAGGGGTTCGGGAAACACCATATATTTT. This gives the protein CASSVNRGSGNTIYF.

V and J are TRBV10-3 and TRBJ2-1; no definite D call. Per germline, CDR1 ENHRY and CDR2 SYGVKD. Trimming removed 0 bases from V and 0 bases from J, with 9 bases in between. The CDR3 is 16 residues long. The CDR3 DNA reads TGTGCCATCAGTGAGTCGCCAGACCGCTCCTACAATGAGCAGTTCTTC. Translation gives CAISESPDRSYNEQFF.

This chain joins TRBV19 and TRBJ2-5; 9 nucleotides match TRBD2. The CDR3 contains 15 residues. V gave up 5 bases and J gave up 2 bases; unmatched junction bases: 6. Germline values: CDR1 LNHDA, CDR2 SQIVND (reference sequence). This CDR3 is CASSPMRGGQETQYF. The CDR3 DNA is TGTGCCAGTAGTCCCATGCGGGGGGGACAAGAGACCCAGTACTTC. Filled out from reference TRBV19 and TRBJ2-5, the complete variable domain reads DGGITQSPKYLFRKEGQNVTLSCEQNLNHDAMYWYRQDPGQGLRLIYYSQIVNDFQKGDIAEGYSVSREKKESFPLTVTSAQKNPTAFYLCASSPMRGGQETQYFGPGTRLLVL.

The chain employs TRBV12-5 and TRBJ2-1; D perhaps matches TRBD2 (7 bases). There are 13 residues in the CDR3. Per germline, CDR1 LGHNT and CDR2 FRNRAP. The ends were cut back, 6 bases at V and 6 bases at J, with 12 bases in the middle. In DNA, the CDR3 is TGTGCTAGTGGACAGGGAGGGGTCAATGAGCAGTTCTTC. Its translation: CASGQGGVNEQFF. Drawing the rest from reference TRBV12-5 and TRBJ2-1, the complete variable domain is DARVTQTPRHKVTEMGQEVTMRCQPILGHNTVFWYRQTMMQGLELLAYFRNRAPLDDSGMPKDRFSAEMPDATLATLKIQPSEPRDSAVYFCASGQGGVNEQFFGPGTRLTVL.

This chain joins TRBV4-2 and TRBJ1-2; possible D gene TRBD1, 6 bases. Looked up from germline, CDR1 is LGHNA and CDR2 is YNFKEQ. This CDR3 comprises 14 residues. The V end was cut by 4 bases, the J end by 1 base, with 10 bases between. The CDR3 region has the DNA TGTGCCAGCAGCCCCGACAGGCGTAACTATGGCTACACCTTC. This sequence encodes CASSPDRRNYGYTF.

This chain uses TRBV6-5 with TRBJ1-2; D possibly corresponds to TRBD1 (6 bases). CDR3 size: 15 residues. CDR1 and CDR2 (germline): MNHEY, SVGAGI. Trimming cost V 0 bases and J 7 bases, with 15 bases left between them. CDR3 DNA sequence: TGTGCCAGCAGTTACTCGAGAGGGGGAAGTTTTGGCTACACCTTC. This sequence encodes CASSYSRGGSFGYTF.

This chain uses TRBV19 with TRBJ2-7; D not certain. Trimming removed 9 bases from V and 3 bases from J, with 9 bases in between. The germline V gene has CDR1 LNHDA and CDR2 SQIVND (reference sequence). The CDR3 has 11 amino acids. CDR3 in DNA: TGTGCCAGCGAAGACAACTACGAGCAGTACTTC. It is translated as CASEDNYEQYF.

Concerning this clone: Compared with germline, one end of the junction differs, possibly owing to a read error. The chain employs TRBV7-7 and TRBJ1-6, with a tentative D call TRBD1 (6 bases). The CDR3 runs 14 residues. Germline CDR1 reads SSHAT; CDR2 reads FNYEAQ (reference sequence). This CDR3 reads CASSLGGPHSPLHF. CDR3 nucleotide sequence: TGTGCTAGCAGCTTAGGGGGGCCTCATTCACCCCTCCACTTT.

The CDR3: CATRDGENTGELFF. The CDR3 nucleotides are TGCGCCACCCGGGACGGGGAGAACACCGGGGAGCTGTTTTTT. The genes are TRBV5-1 and TRBJ2-2, with D possibly called TRBD1 or TRBD2 (5 bases each). Germline values: CDR1 SGHRS, CDR2 YFSETQ. The CDR3 length is 14 residues. V dropped 9 bases and J dropped 1 base, with 13 bases sitting between them.

The chain recombines TRBV27 with TRBJ1-1; 8 bases line up with TRBD1. The CDR3 is 15 amino acids. CDR1 is MNHEY and CDR2 is SMNVEV in the germline V gene (reference sequence). Unmatched junction bases numbered 11, after V lost 5 bases and J lost 6 bases. CDR3 sequence reads: CASSHNRDRGPEAFF. The CDR3, as DNA: TGTGCCAGCAGTCACAACCGTGACAGGGGTCCTGAAGCTTTCTTT.

The chain has TRBV19 and TRBJ1-1; weak D call: TRBD1 (5 bases). Germline loops: CDR1 LNHDA, CDR2 SQIVND (reference sequence). Trimming pared 10 bases from V and 2 bases from J, leaving 14 bases between. This CDR3 spans 13 amino acids. CDR3 loop: CATVQRGNTEAFF. CDR3 sequence (DNA): TGTGCCACAGTCCAGAGGGGCAACACTGAAGCTTTCTTT. Looking up the rest from reference TRBV19 and TRBJ1-1 gives the full variable domain: DGGITQSPKYLFRKEGQNVTLSCEQNLNHDAMYWYRQDPGQGLRLIYYSQIVNDFQKGDIAEGYSVSREKKESFPLTVTSAQKNPTAFYLCATVQRGNTEAFFGQGTRLTVV.